This T cell receptor beta chain was documented in a study of cytomegalovirus exposure and HLA in healthy donors (dated 2017 in TCRdb). Some background on the complete study: According to a later analysis, one platform produced both the roughly 110 validation repertoires and the roughly 640 repertoires of the first cohort. The study aimed to test whether signatures of past pathogen exposure could be identified by cataloging public T cell receptors. In addition to the first cohort of hundreds of subjects, a separate validation cohort of about 120 different subjects was used. The study combined high-throughput TCR immunosequencing, statistical association of individual TCRs with disease status, and machine learning to predict cytomegalovirus infection status.

The donors belonged to the validation cohort of 120 subjects, which was separate from the approximately 660-subject first cohort. In this sample, this clone turned up once. Its antigen specificity is not known. Base qualities are not at hand, and no much larger clone is one base apart. V and J are truncated by 3 bases and 5 bases respectively, leaving an intervening sequence of 14 bases. The CDR1 and CDR2 encoded by the germline V gene are KGHSH and LQKENI. The cysteine opens and the phenylalanine closes a CDR3 of 15 amino acids. Of all the DNA, just the CDR3 is kept, 45 bases in frame from base 1. The library was made by the immunoSEQ multiplex PCR assay. Turning to the authors' computational methods: A statistical classification framework was built for diagnosing cytomegalovirus status from the catalog of TCR beta chain sequences. The source is immuneACCESS, and TCRdb retained only in-frame sequences with V and J called. Part of the clones is not carried over; for the studies checked, unresolved V genes explain less than half of this, and the remainder is unexplained. That table furnishes V, J and clone size, whereas the DNA furnished D and trimming. For this sample there are a few hundred thousand clones; 86% appear just once. Around 0.8% of the sample is held by the ten biggest clonotypes.

Study-wide conclusions, independent of this receptor: The authors suggested that the approach could potentially be generalized to other disease states and immunological phenotypes. All 120 or so repertoires were used to score co-occurrence in the validation cohort in a later analysis, because that analysis had no HLA typing for the cohort. A total of 164 TCR beta chains were listed by the study as associated with cytomegalovirus. Three of the identified cytomegalovirus-associated TCR beta chains were confirmed in vitro to be specific for cytomegalovirus antigens. Of the cluster scores, 85% to 95% were above 0 in a later analysis, which found that TCRs clustered in the first cohort also tended to co-occur in the 95 to 150 validation repertoires. Most TCR sequences were seen in very few donors, while some public TCRs were found in many individuals. The classifier was reported to diagnose cytomegalovirus status with high specificity and sensitivity in both the original cohort and the validation cohort.

The chain is assembled from TRBV18 and TRBJ1-5, and TRBD1 may be the D gene, going by 5 matching bases. The clonotype comes from a woman younger than 35 in good health and CMV-seronegative. The sequencing input was PBMCs. In nucleotides, the sequence is TGTGCCAGCTCACCGACAGAAGGGATGGATCAGCCCCAGCATTTT. Its product reads: CASSPTEGMDQPQHF. With the rest looked up from the reference TRBV18 and TRBJ1-5 genes rather than sequenced, the full variable domain is NAGVMQNPRHLVRRRGQEARLRCSPMKGHSHVYWYRQLPEEGLKFMVYLQKENIIDESGMPKERFSAEFPKEGPSILRIQQVVRGDSAAYFCASSPTEGMDQPQHFGDGTRLSIL.